The 17 T cell receptor beta chains listed next were all sequenced from one sample in a study of cytomegalovirus exposure and HLA in healthy donors. Vbeta (60) and Jbeta (13) primers were used in the PCR. The data were produced by immunoSEQ multiplex PCR, yet TCRdb's version contains in-frame clones alone and is incomplete. Among around 55,000 clones listed, about 80% were seen once. What was sequenced was PBMCs. These receptors originate from a female donor in good health and CMV-seronegative.

The chain combines TRBV7-3 with TRBJ2-7; the D gene is possibly TRBD1 (6 bases). The germline V gene encodes CDR1 SGHTA and CDR2 FQGTGA. V lost 5 bases and J 7 bases, leaving 15 bases between the germline ends. The CDR3 is made up of 13 amino acids. CDR3 DNA sequence: TGTGCCAGCAGCCCAGAAGACAGGTTTGAGCAGTACTTC. It is translated as CASSPEDRFEQYF.

The chain has TRBV7-4 and TRBJ2-1; D not resolved. This CDR3 is 13 amino acids long. V was shortened by 3 bases and J by 6 bases, with 9 bases between the two germline ends. Germline assignment: CDR1 SGHVT and CDR2 SQSDAQ. CDR3 region: CASSFNNSNEQFF. The CDR3 nucleotides are TGTGCCAGCAGCTTTAACAACAGCAATGAGCAGTTCTTC.

This sequence joins TRBV20-1 and TRBJ2-7; maybe TRBD1 (6 bases). CDR1 is DFQATT, CDR2 SNEGSKA, per germline (reference sequence). There are 11 residues in the CDR3. Trimming removed 6 bases from V and 4 bases from J, with 10 bases in between. DNA for the CDR3: TGCAGTGCCCGCGGACAGTACGAGCAGTACTTC. Translating gives CSARGQYEQYF.

This clone was detected a few times. The rearrangement uses TRBV6-1 and TRBJ1-5; no firm D call. Germline V gene sequence: CDR1 MNHNS, CDR2 SASEGT. The CDR3 runs to 13 residues. V was cut by 6 bases and J by 6 bases, with 12 bases left in between. The chain's CDR3 is CASSLVIGQPQHF. The CDR3 nucleotides are TGTGCCAGCAGCTTGGTCATCGGTCAGCCCCAGCATTTT.

The rearrangement links TRBV6-5 to TRBJ1-1; TRBD1 might be the D (5 bases). The CDR3 is 14 amino acids. Germline V gene data show CDR1 as MNHEY and CDR2 as SVGAGI. V shed 6 bases and J shed 0 bases, with 11 bases lying between them. CDR3 protein: CASRAGGMNTEAFF. The CDR3 nucleotides read TGTGCCAGCAGGGCCGGGGGGATGAACACTGAAGCTTTCTTT.

This chain joins TRBV27 and TRBJ1-2; unclear D gene. The CDR3 is 14 amino acids. V was cut by 10 bases and J by 1 base, with 16 bases left in between. Germline assignment: CDR1 MNHEY and CDR2 SMNVEV (reference sequence). The CDR3 DNA reads TGTGCCATCCTTGGCGGGTGGCTTAACTATGGCTACACCTTC. Residues: CAILGGWLNYGYTF.

This clone was seen a few times. The chain uses TRBV6-1 and TRBJ1-1; D may be TRBD1 (6 bases). V lost 1 base, J lost 1 base, and 7 bases lay in between. The V gene's germline CDR1 is MNHNS and CDR2 SASEGT. The CDR3 spans 14 residues. The CDR3 region is CASSEGQENTEAFF. The CDR3, as DNA: TGTGCCAGCAGTGAAGGACAGGAGAACACTGAAGCTTTCTTT.

The chain employs TRBV7-6 and TRBJ2-5; 8 bases line up with TRBD2. Germline-derived CDR1 and CDR2 are SGHVS and FNYEAQ. The CDR3 is 13 amino acids. The ends lost 6 bases at V and 5 bases at J; junction bases unmatched: 5. CDR3 region: CASSPGLGETQYF. DNA for the CDR3: TGTGCCAGCAGTCCGGGACTAGGCGAGACCCAGTACTTC.

This chain uses TRBV4-3 with TRBJ1-2; possible D gene TRBD1, 5 bases. With 2 bases removed from V and 2 bases from J, the gap between germline ends came to 15 bases. The CDR3 is 16 residues long. CDR1 is LGHNA and CDR2 is YSLEER in the germline V gene. The CDR3 DNA reads as TGCGCCAGCAGCCAACTCGGGGGACGGGGGAACTATGGCTACACCTTC. This codes for CASSQLGGRGNYGYTF.

This clone was seen once. One end of the junction fails to match germline, which may point to a read error. This same CDR3 is encoded by further DNA sequences in the sample. The gene calls are TRBV5-1 and TRBJ1-1; maybe TRBD1 (5 bases). From germline, CDR1 is SGHRS and CDR2 YFSETQ. This CDR3 comprises 14 residues. CDR3 DNA sequence: TGCGCCAGCAGCTTGACGGGGGTGGGCACTGAAGCTTTCTTC. Residues: CASSLTGVGTEAFF.

This clone was observed a few times. The V call is TRBV5-1, the J call TRBJ2-7; 8 positions agree with TRBD1. The CDR3 is 17 residues long. Germline V gives CDR1 SGHRS, CDR2 YFSETQ. The V gene end was trimmed by 4 bases and the J gene end by 4 bases; junction bases not matched to a gene: 16. The CDR3 nucleotides are TGCGCCAGCAGCCAATCGGATCGCAGGGGGCAGGGGTACGAGCAGTACTTC. Amino acids: CASSQSDRRGQGYEQYF.

The genes are TRBV14 and TRBJ2-1; no reliable D call. CDR3 size: 14 residues. Germline-derived CDR1 and CDR2 are SGHDN and FVKESK. Trimming took off 4 bases at V and 0 bases at J, with 7 bases between the two ends. Written as DNA, the CDR3 is TGTGCCAGCAGCCCCTCCCTCTCCTACAATGAGCAGTTCTTC. Protein: CASSPSLSYNEQFF.

This clone was seen more than once but under ten times. This chain joins TRBV6-6 and TRBJ1-2; 9 positions match TRBD1. Germline V CDR1 and CDR2: MNHNY, SVGAGI (reference sequence). The trim removed 7 bases at V and 4 bases at J, leaving 4 bases unmatched. CDR3 length: 13 residues. The CDR3 nucleotides read TGTGCCAGCACCTTGACAGGGGGCTATGGCTACACCTTC. Encoded protein: CASTLTGGYGYTF.

The CDR3 is CASTDRGGNEQFF. CDR3 sequence (DNA): TGTGCCAGTACCGACAGGGGGGGCAATGAGCAGTTCTTC. V is TRBV19 and J is TRBJ2-1; 9 positions agree with TRBD1. V shed 7 bases, J shed 6 bases, and the junction held 4 bases outside the gene matches. The CDR3 is made up of 13 amino acids. Germline CDR1 and CDR2: LNHDA and SQIVND (reference sequence).

The J gene is TRBJ1-1, the V gene TRBV6-4, with no clear D. Germline V lookup: CDR1 MRHNA, CDR2 SNTAGT. Deletions cut 5 bases from V and 1 base from J, with 8 bases between. This CDR3 has 13 amino acids. CDR3 residues: CASSLASNTEAFF. Here the CDR3 DNA reads TGTGCCAGCAGTTTGGCTTCGAACACTGAAGCTTTCTTT.

CDR3 coding DNA: TGTGCCAGCTCACCACTTGACAGGAACACTGAAGCTTTCTTT. The encoded protein is CASSPLDRNTEAFF. The genes are TRBV18 and TRBJ1-1; weak D call: TRBD1 (5 bases). Trimming pared 1 base from V and 1 base from J, leaving 7 bases between. There are 14 residues in the CDR3. The germline gives CDR1 KGHSH, CDR2 LQKENI.

V is TRBV19 and J is TRBJ1-2, with 10 nucleotides matching TRBD1. Germline trimming cut 4 bases from V and 9 bases from J; bases unmatched to any gene: 5. The CDR3 is 13 amino acids. Germline CDR1 reads LNHDA; CDR2 reads SQIVND (reference sequence). The DNA of the CDR3 is TGTGCCAGTAGTAAGGGGGACAGGGGACGCTACACCTTC. It is translated as CASSKGDRGRYTF.